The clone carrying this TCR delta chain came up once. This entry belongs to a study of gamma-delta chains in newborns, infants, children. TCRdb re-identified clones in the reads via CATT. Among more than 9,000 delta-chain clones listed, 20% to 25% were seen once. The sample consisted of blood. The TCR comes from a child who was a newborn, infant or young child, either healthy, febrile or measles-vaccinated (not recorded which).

The CDR3 coding sequence is TGTGCTCGTATCAACACCGATAAACTCATCTTT. Its protein product is CARINTDKLIF. The chain recombines TRDV1 with TRDJ1; no definite D call. This CDR3 has 11 residues. CDR1 is TSWWSYY, CDR2 QGS, per germline. Trimming left V 10 bases short and J 0 bases short, with 6 bases between.